The clone carrying this TCR beta chain was seen once. The data originate from a study of blood T cell repertoires in COVID-19. About the research overall: Samples came from the United States, Italy and Spain, spanning acute and convalescent COVID-19. PBMCs, B-cell-depleted T cells, or T cells were the source of the cDNA or gDNA that made up the material.

Per the original data handling: Scientists estimated how many nucleated cells there were by amplifying reference gene primers. This table comes from immunoSEQ multiplex PCR, and its TCRdb copy is limited to in-frame clones, with some not included. The D gene and trimming were derived from the DNA, and the V and J assignments and clone size from that table. This table holds approximately 75,000 clones, around 90% found once. Sequenced sample: peripheral blood. This receptor was identified in a human donor in a cohort sampled during active COVID-19.

The CDR3 reads CASIERGRDRELSGANVLTF. For the CDR3, the DNA is TGTGCCAGCATTGAAAGGGGAAGGGACAGGGAGTTATCTGGGGCCAACGTCCTGACTTTC. V and J are TRBV21-1 and TRBJ2-6; TRBD1 was called by the table and not checked on the DNA. TRBV21-1 has pseudogene status. This CDR3 has 20 amino acids.